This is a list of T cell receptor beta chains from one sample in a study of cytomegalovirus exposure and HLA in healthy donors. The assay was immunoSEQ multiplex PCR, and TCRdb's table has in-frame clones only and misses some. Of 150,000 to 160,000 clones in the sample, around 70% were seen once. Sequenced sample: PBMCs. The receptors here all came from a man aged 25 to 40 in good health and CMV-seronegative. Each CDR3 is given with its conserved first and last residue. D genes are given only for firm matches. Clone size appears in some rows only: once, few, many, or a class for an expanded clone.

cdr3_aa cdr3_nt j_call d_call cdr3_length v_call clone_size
CASSWTGGEGEAFF TGTGCCAGCAGCTGGACAGGGGGTGAGGGTGAAGCTTTCTTT TRBJ1-1 TRBD1 14 TRBV7-2 NA
CASSQDQTDTQYF TGCGCCAGCAGCCAAGATCAGACAGATACGCAGTATTTT TRBJ2-3 NA 13 TRBV4-3 NA
CASTPGTDGDTQYF TGTGCCAGCACCCCTGGGACAGACGGTGATACGCAGTATTTT TRBJ2-3 TRBD1 14 TRBV28 NA
CASSLRTSGEQYF TGCGCCAGCAGCTTGAGGACTTCGGGGGAGCAGTACTTC TRBJ2-7 NA 13 TRBV5-1 NA
CASSSAGTEAFF TGTGCCAGCAGTTCGGCAGGGACTGAAGCTTTCTTT TRBJ1-1 NA 12 TRBV6-5 few
CASSFWGSTISYEQYF TGTGCCAGCAGTTTTTGGGGCAGTACTATTTCCTACGAGCAGTACTTC TRBJ2-7 NA 16 TRBV28 NA
CASSYRHRTGGYGYTF TGTGCCAGCAGTTACCGCCATAGGACAGGGGGCTATGGCTACACCTTC TRBJ1-2 TRBD1 16 TRBV6-6 NA
CASSTGTVSNQPQHF TGTGCCAGCAGCACCGGGACAGTTAGCAATCAGCCCCAGCATTTT TRBJ1-5 NA 15 TRBV21-1 NA
CARGGGNEQFF TGTGCCCGAGGGGGAGGGAATGAGCAGTTCTTC TRBJ2-1 NA 11 TRBV30 NA
CAVSRGLNTEAFF TGTGCCGTTTCCAGGGGTTTAAACACTGAAGCTTTCTTT TRBJ1-1 NA 13 TRBV15 NA
CAWSPGNTEAFF TGTGCCTGGAGCCCGGGAAACACTGAAGCTTTCTTT TRBJ1-1 NA 12 TRBV30 few
CASSLAGDGYTF TGTGCCAGCAGCTTAGCAGGGGATGGCTACACCTTC TRBJ1-2 NA 12 TRBV7-9 NA
CASSDMRNNEQFF TGTGCCAGCAGTGACATGAGGAACAATGAGCAGTTCTTC TRBJ2-1 NA 13 TRBV2 NA
CASSVEQGTEQYF TGTGCCAGCAGCGTAGAACAGGGAACCGAGCAGTACTTC TRBJ2-7 NA 13 TRBV9 NA
CAIRQDRRTGELFF TGTGCCATCAGGCAAGACAGACGCACCGGGGAGCTGTTTTTT TRBJ2-2 NA 14 TRBV10-3 NA
CASSQDRGFSGNTIYF TGCGCCAGCAGCCAAGATAGAGGATTCTCTGGAAACACCATATATTTT TRBJ1-3 NA 16 TRBV4-3 once
CASRRTSNQPQHF TGTGCCAGCAGGAGGACAAGCAATCAGCCCCAGCATTTT TRBJ1-5 NA 13 TRBV6-5 NA